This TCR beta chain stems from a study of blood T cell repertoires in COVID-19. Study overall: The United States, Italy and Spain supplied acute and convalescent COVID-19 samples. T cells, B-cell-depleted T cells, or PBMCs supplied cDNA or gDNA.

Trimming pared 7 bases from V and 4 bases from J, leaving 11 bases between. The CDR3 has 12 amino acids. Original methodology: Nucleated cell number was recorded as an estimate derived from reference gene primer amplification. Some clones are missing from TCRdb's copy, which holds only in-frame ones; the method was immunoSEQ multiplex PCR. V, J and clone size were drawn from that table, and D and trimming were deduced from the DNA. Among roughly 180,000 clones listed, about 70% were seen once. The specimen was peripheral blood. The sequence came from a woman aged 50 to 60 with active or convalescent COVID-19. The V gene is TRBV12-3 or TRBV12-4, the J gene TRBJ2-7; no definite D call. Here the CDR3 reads CASTNQTYEQYF. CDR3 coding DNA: TGTGCCAGCACCAACCAGACTTACGAGCAGTACTTC.